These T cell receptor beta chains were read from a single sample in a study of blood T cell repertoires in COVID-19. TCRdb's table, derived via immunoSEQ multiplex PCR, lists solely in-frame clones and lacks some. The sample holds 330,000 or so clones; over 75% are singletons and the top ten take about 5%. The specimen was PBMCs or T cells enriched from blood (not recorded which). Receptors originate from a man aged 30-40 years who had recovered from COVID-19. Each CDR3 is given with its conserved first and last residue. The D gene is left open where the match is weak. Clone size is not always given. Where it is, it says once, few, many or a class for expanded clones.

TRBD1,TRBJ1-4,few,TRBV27,TGTGCCAGCAGTCTCCGGACAGGGGGCGTTGAAAAACTGTTTTTT,CASSLRTGGVEKLFF
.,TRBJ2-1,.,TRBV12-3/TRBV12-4,TGTGCCAGCAATAAGCGCTCCTACAATGAGCAGTTCTTC,CASNKRSYNEQFF
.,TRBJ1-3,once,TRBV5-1,TGCGCCAGCAGCCTACTACCGGGGGCTGGAAACACCATATATTTT,CASSLLPGAGNTIYF
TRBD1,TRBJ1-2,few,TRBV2,TGTGCCAGCAGTGTGATGTTGGGGGGACAGGGCTCTGGCTACACCTTC,CASSVMLGGQGSGYTF
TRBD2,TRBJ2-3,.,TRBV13,TGTGCCAGCAGTCGGGGGGGCACAGATACGCAGTATTTT,CASSRGGTDTQYF
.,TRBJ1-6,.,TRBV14,TGTGCCAGCAGCCAAGGGAACAGGGTGCGTTCACCCCTCCACTTT,CASSQGNRVRSPLHF
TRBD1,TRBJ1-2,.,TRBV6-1,TGTGCCAGCAGTGAAGAGTTAGGAGGGGGCGGCTATGGCTACACCTTC,CASSEELGGGGYGYTF
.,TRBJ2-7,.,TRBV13,TGTGCCAGCAGCCCTCCCCAAGGGGGTGGTGGGTACGAGCAGTACTTC,CASSPPQGGGGYEQYF
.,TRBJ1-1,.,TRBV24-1,TGTGCCACCAGTGATTGGACAGATGAAGCTTTCTTT,CATSDWTDEAFF
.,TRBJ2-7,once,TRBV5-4,TGTGCCAGCAGCTTGTTGCAGGGCCCCTACGAGCAGTACTTC,CASSLLQGPYEQYF
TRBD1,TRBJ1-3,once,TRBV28,TGTGCCAGCAGTTTACCGGGACAGGGTGGGATTGGAAACACCATATATTTT,CASSLPGQGGIGNTIYF
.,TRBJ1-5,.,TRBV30,TGTGCCTGGAGTTCAGGGCAAGGGCAGCCCCAGCATTTT,CAWSSGQGQPQHF
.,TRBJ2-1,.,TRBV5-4,TGTGCCAGCAGCCGCCTGAGCGATGAGCAGTTCTTC,CASSRLSDEQFF
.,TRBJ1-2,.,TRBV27,TGTGCCAGCAGTCTCAGGGGTAACTATGGCTACACCTTC,CASSLRGNYGYTF
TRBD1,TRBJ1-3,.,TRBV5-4,TGTGCCAGCAGCTTGAGGGGGACAGCCGCTGGAAACACCATATATTTT,CASSLRGTAAGNTIYF
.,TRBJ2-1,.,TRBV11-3,TGTGCCAGCAGCATAGCAGCGGTGAGCTCCTACAATGAGCAGTTCTTC,CASSIAAVSSYNEQFF
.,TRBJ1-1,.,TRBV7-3,TGTGCCAGCAGCTTAGGCACAGGGATTAACACTGAAGCTTTCTTT,CASSLGTGINTEAFF
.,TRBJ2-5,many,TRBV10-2,TGCGCCAGCCTCCCCGTAGCGTCTACGGAGACCCAGTACTTC,CASLPVASTETQYF
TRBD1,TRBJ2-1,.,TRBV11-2,TGTGCCAGTCGACAGGGCTCCTACAATGAGCAGTTCTTC,CASRQGSYNEQFF
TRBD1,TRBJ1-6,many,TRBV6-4,TGTGCCAGCAGTGACTCGACAGGGGGCAATTCACCCCTCCACTTT,CASSDSTGGNSPLHF